Sequencing of this T cell receptor (beta chain) was carried out in a study of response to subunit inactivated influenza vaccine. With 1 base removed from V and 2 bases from J, the gap between germline ends came to 9 bases. The CDR3 consists of 14 residues. TCRdb reprocessed the RT-PCR reads with MiXCR, giving one entry per CDR3 protein. There are around 850,000 distinct CDR3 sequences in the sample; roughly 20% occur only once, and roughly 11% lies in the top ten. The input for sequencing was PBMCs from blood, taken 4 to 6 days after vaccination. The clonotype comes from a man in his fifties or sixties who received an inactivated influenza vaccine. The rearrangement joins TRBV12-3 or TRBV12-4 to TRBJ2-7; D uncertain. The CDR3 sequence: CASSLGAQAYEQYF. The CDR3, as DNA: TGTGCCAGCAGTTTAGGGGCTCAAGCCTACGAGCAGTACTTC.